Listed below are T cell receptor beta chains from one sample, sequenced in a study of blood T cells in healthy people across ages. TCRdb re-called the 5' RACE reads through MiXCR, storing one row per CDR3 protein. The table shows 1.8 million or so distinct CDR3 sequences, with about 39% occurring only once. The sequenced material came from blood. The receptors come from a human donor in good health. CDR3s include the opening cysteine and the closing phenylalanine or tryptophan. D genes are given only for firm matches. Size values are once, few and many counts, or a class for expanded clones, and some rows have none.

-	TRBV11-1	few	TRBJ2-5	CASSFGSWETQYF	TGTGCCAGCAGCTTTGGTAGTTGGGAGACCCAGTACTTC
TRBD2	TRBV7-2	few	TRBJ2-7	CASSSTAGPYEQYF	TGTGCCAGCAGCTCCACAGCGGGGCCTTACGAGCAGTACTTC
TRBD1	TRBV25-1	-	TRBJ2-7	CASANPGQGTYEQYF	TGTGCCAGCGCCAACCCGGGACAGGGTACCTACGAGCAGTACTTC
-	TRBV9	once	TRBJ1-5	CASGAQGNQPQHF	TGTGCCAGCGGGGCGCAGGGCAATCAGCCCCAGCATTTT
-	TRBV4-3	many	TRBJ2-3	CASSPKGDVVEQYF	TGCGCCAGCAGCCCAAAGGGGGATGTGGTGGAGCAGTATTTT
TRBD2	TRBV28	-	TRBJ2-3	CASSLNTSGGLTDTQYF	TGTGCCAGCAGTTTAAATACTAGCGGGGGCCTCACAGATACGCAGTATTTT
-	TRBV4-3	many	TRBJ2-6	CASSQVLSGANVLTF	TGCGCCAGCAGCCAAGTGCTCTCTGGGGCCAACGTCCTGACTTTC
-	TRBV6-2/TRBV6-3	-	TRBJ1-1	CATQESSEAFF	TGTGCCACCCAGGAATCAAGCGAAGCTTTCTTT
-	TRBV5-1	many	TRBJ1-2	CASSLGTSNYGYTF	TGTGCCAGCAGCTTAGGGACATCTAACTATGGCTACACCTTC
-	TRBV20-1	-	TRBJ2-1	CSARAQGSGAYNEQFF	TGCAGTGCTAGAGCCCAGGGGAGCGGGGCATACAATGAGCAGTTCTTC
-	TRBV9	-	TRBJ2-5	CASSGALEETQYF	TGTGCCAGCAGCGGAGCGTTGGAAGAGACCCAGTACTTC
-	TRBV11-3	-	TRBJ2-6	CASSHGGVSGANVLTF	TGTGCCAGCAGCCACGGAGGGGTTTCTGGGGCCAACGTCCTGACTTTC
-	TRBV7-2	few	TRBJ2-6	CASSFQEGPPSGANVLTF	TGTGCCAGCAGCTTTCAGGAGGGTCCCCCTTCTGGGGCCAACGTCCTGACTTTC
-	TRBV5-1	-	TRBJ1-1	CASNLLTGGFPEAFF	TGCGCCAGCAACCTCCTCACTGGAGGGTTCCCTGAAGCTTTCTTT
-	TRBV12-3/TRBV12-4	few	TRBJ1-2	CASSLSGVGGYTF	TGTGCCAGCAGTTTGTCGGGGGTTGGGGGCTACACCTTC
TRBD1	TRBV29-1	-	TRBJ1-1	CSAFTGGAYTEAFF	TGCAGCGCTTTCACAGGGGGCGCATACACTGAAGCTTTCTTT
-	TRBV12-3/TRBV12-4	few	TRBJ1-2	CASSSVEKQASYGYTF	TGTGCCAGCAGTTCGGTGGAGAAACAGGCCAGCTATGGCTACACCTTC
-	TRBV5-1	few	TRBJ2-5	CASSPTVADQETQYF	TGCGCCAGCAGCCCAACCGTGGCGGACCAAGAGACCCAGTACTTC
TRBD1	TRBV7-2	-	TRBJ1-5	CASSLTRDSQPQHF	TGTGCCAGCAGCTTAACCAGGGACAGTCAGCCCCAGCATTTT
-	TRBV5-1	-	TRBJ2-1	CASNNGDFYNEQFF	TGCGCCAGCAACAACGGGGACTTCTACAATGAGCAGTTCTTC
-	TRBV5-6	many	TRBJ1-2	CASSFSVTDLSGYTF	TGTGCCAGCAGCTTTTCGGTGACGGACCTTTCTGGCTACACCTTC
-	TRBV4-1	-	TRBJ1-4	CASSLSPAGEKLFF	TGCGCCAGCAGCCTGTCCCCTGCAGGAGAAAAACTGTTTTTT
-	TRBV7-9	-	TRBJ1-2	CASSYPGAANYGYTF	TGTGCCAGCAGCTACCCAGGGGCAGCTAACTATGGCTACACCTTC
TRBD2	TRBV20-1	-	TRBJ2-3	CSPAGGSTDTQYF	TGCAGTCCCGCGGGGGGGAGCACAGATACGCAGTATTTT
-	TRBV24-1	-	TRBJ1-2	CATSDPRDTPGMGYTF	TGTGCCACCAGTGATCCTAGGGACACTCCGGGGATGGGCTACACCTTC
-	TRBV29-1	-	TRBJ2-7	CSVGNRDYEQYF	TGCAGCGTTGGGAACAGGGACTACGAGCAGTACTTC
-	TRBV7-9	few	TRBJ2-7	CASSLGREETEQYF	TGTGCCAGCAGCTTGGGCAGGGAGGAAACCGAGCAGTACTTC
TRBD1	TRBV7-2	-	TRBJ2-3	CASSHPGTGRTDTQYF	TGTGCCAGCAGCCATCCCGGGACAGGGAGGACAGATACGCAGTATTTT
-	TRBV3-1	few	TRBJ1-2	CASSQDDEGYGYTF	TGTGCCAGCAGCCAAGATGACGAGGGCTATGGCTACACCTTC
-	TRBV9	-	TRBJ1-1	CASSVEASVMNTEAFF	TGTGCCAGCAGCGTAGAGGCCAGCGTGATGAACACTGAAGCTTTCTTT
-	TRBV20-1	-	TRBJ1-2	CSARDRRGVGYGYTF	TGCAGTGCTAGAGATCGGAGGGGAGTCGGCTATGGCTACACCTTC
-	TRBV10-2	many	TRBJ2-7	CASSDERYEQYF	TGCGCCAGCAGTGATGAACGGTACGAGCAGTACTTC
-	TRBV29-1	-	TRBJ1-5	CSVEVGSAGNQPQHF	TGCAGCGTTGAAGTTGGGTCAGCGGGCAATCAGCCCCAGCATTTT
-	TRBV29-1	-	TRBJ2-4	CSVEVTGTNIQYF	TGCAGCGTTGAAGTAACGGGGACAAACATTCAGTACTTC
-	TRBV20-1	many	TRBJ2-1	CSAPRGRDYNEQFF	TGCAGTGCCCCGCGGGGCCGTGACTACAATGAGCAGTTCTTC
-	TRBV11-3	-	TRBJ1-1	CASSLVQYGPPNTEAFF	TGTGCCAGCAGCTTGGTCCAGTATGGGCCCCCGAACACTGAAGCTTTCTTT